The T cell receptor beta chain under discussion was sequenced for a study of blood T cell repertoires in COVID-19. Study details: Samples came from the United States, Italy and Spain, spanning acute and convalescent COVID-19. In each case, the material was cDNA or gDNA derived from T cells, B-cell-depleted T cells, or PBMCs.

As originally analysed: Estimation of nucleated cell counts relied on the amplification of reference gene primers. The table came from immunoSEQ multiplex PCR; TCRdb's copy has only in-frame clones and leaves some out. The DNA was the basis for D and trimming; V, J and clone size are from that table. The table records some 110,000 clones, 81% of them present only once. Germline CDR1 is SGHRS and CDR2 is YFSETQ. The V end was cut by 1 base, the J end by 7 bases, with 14 bases between. The CDR3 loop spans 15 amino acids. The TCR comes from a man at least 80 years old with acute or convalescent COVID-19. The genes are TRBV5-1 and TRBJ1-4; D perhaps matches TRBD1 (5 bases). Sample: peripheral blood. The CDR3 here is CASSLNQGDGEKLFF. In nucleotides, the CDR3 is TGCGCCAGCAGCTTGAATCAAGGGGATGGTGAAAAACTGTTTTTT.